This T cell receptor beta chain was captured by sequencing in a study of cytomegalovirus exposure and HLA in healthy donors. The sample holds one count of this clone. Healthy bone marrow donors made up the cohort. Germline-derived CDR1 and CDR2 are SGHNT and YENEEA. This CDR3 comprises 15 residues. The ends lost 5 bases at V and 3 bases at J; junction bases unmatched: 6. The PCR made use of 60 Vbeta and 13 Jbeta primers. The method was immunoSEQ multiplex PCR; TCRdb's version includes in-frame clones alone and lacks a portion of them. Counted here are 200,000 to 250,000 clones, around four fifths occurring once; the ten biggest clones make up approximately 0.5%.

Input material: PBMCs. The V call is TRBV11-3, the J call TRBJ1-1, with 10 bases lining up with TRBD1. The receptor comes from a woman aged 40 to 55 in good health and CMV-seronegative. The CDR3 protein is CASSRTGGPDTEAFF. CDR3 DNA sequence: TGTGCCAGCAGCCGGACAGGGGGACCGGACACTGAAGCTTTCTTT.